A selection of T cell receptor beta chains follows, all from one sample in a study of identical twins. MiXCR, applied by TCRdb to the 5' RACE reads, yields one record per CDR3 protein. The sample lists 200,000 to 250,000 distinct CDR3 sequences; 7.5% were seen once. The same sample was also studied in work on yellow fever vaccine responses in identical twins.

Sample: memory (CD45RO+) T cells sorted from blood. Receptors originate from a young woman in good health. CDR3s include the opening cysteine and the closing phenylalanine or tryptophan. Each record gives: clone size, J gene, D gene, V gene, CDR3 protein, CDR3 DNA. The D gene is left open where the match is weak. Some rows mark clone size as missing; the rest say once, few, many or name a class of expanded clone.

many TRBJ2-7 TRBD2 TRBV18 CASSPSSGSYEQYF TGTGCCAGCTCACCCTCTAGCGGATCCTACGAGCAGTACTTC
. TRBJ1-5 . TRBV6-6 CASSFQPQHF TGTGCCAGCAGTTTTCAGCCCCAGCATTTT
many TRBJ2-1 . TRBV12-3/TRBV12-4 CASPSRGSYNEQFF TGTGCCAGCCCGTCGCGGGGCTCCTACAATGAGCAGTTCTTC
. TRBJ2-1 TRBD2 TRBV7-9 CAGVTSGFYNEQFF TGTGCCGGGGTGACTAGCGGCTTTTACAATGAGCAGTTCTTC
few TRBJ2-1 TRBD2 TRBV10-3 CAISERGLAGQNEQFF TGTGCCATCAGTGAACGTGGACTAGCGGGGCAAAATGAGCAGTTCTTC
few TRBJ2-1 TRBD1 TRBV18 CASSPGQFNEQFF TGTGCCAGCTCCCCGGGACAGTTCAATGAGCAGTTCTTC
once TRBJ2-5 . TRBV6-2/TRBV6-3 CASSDPTETQYF TGTGCCAGCAGTGACCCGACGGAGACCCAGTACTTC
few TRBJ2-7 . TRBV6-5 CASSWTAGGPYEQYF TGTGCCAGCAGTTGGACAGCCGGCGGACCCTACGAGCAGTACTTC
few TRBJ2-3 . TRBV15 CATSRVGASTDTQYF TGTGCCACCAGCAGAGTGGGGGCGAGCACAGATACGCAGTATTTT
many TRBJ1-2 . TRBV11-2 CASSFSGQGYTF TGTGCCAGCAGCTTTTCGGGGCAGGGCTACACCTTC
. TRBJ2-1 . TRBV20-1 CSAREARSSYNEQFF TGCAGTGCTAGAGAGGCCAGGTCTTCCTACAATGAGCAGTTCTTC
many TRBJ2-7 TRBD1 TRBV24-1 CATSDQGQAYEQYF TGTGCCACCAGTGATCAAGGACAGGCCTACGAGCAGTACTTC
many TRBJ2-1 . TRBV5-1 CASSLGDTTYNEQFF TGCGCCAGCAGCTTGGGGGACACCACCTACAATGAGCAGTTCTTC
. TRBJ1-5 TRBD1 TRBV7-2 CASSPGTGEAGNQPQHF TGTGCCAGCAGCCCAGGGACAGGGGAGGCTGGCAATCAGCCCCAGCATTTT
few TRBJ2-7 TRBD1 TRBV3-1 CASSQEGTGLYEQYF TGTGCCAGCAGCCAAGAGGGGACAGGGCTCTACGAGCAGTACTTC
many TRBJ1-3 TRBD1 TRBV4-2 CASSPDRGSGNTIYF TGTGCCAGCAGCCCCGACAGGGGGTCTGGAAACACCATATATTTT